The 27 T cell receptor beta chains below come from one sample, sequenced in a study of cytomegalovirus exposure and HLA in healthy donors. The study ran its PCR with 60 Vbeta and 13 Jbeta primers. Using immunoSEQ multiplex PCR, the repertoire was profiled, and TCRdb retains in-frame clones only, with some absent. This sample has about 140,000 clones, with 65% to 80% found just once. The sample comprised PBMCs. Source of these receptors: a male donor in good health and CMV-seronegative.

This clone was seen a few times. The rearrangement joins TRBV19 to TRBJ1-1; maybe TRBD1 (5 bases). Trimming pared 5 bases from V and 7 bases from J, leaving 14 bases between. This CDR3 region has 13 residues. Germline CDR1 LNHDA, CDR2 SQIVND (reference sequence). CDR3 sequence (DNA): TGTGCCAGTAGTCCTGTCGGGGGGTTTGAAGCTTTCTTT. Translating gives CASSPVGGFEAFF.

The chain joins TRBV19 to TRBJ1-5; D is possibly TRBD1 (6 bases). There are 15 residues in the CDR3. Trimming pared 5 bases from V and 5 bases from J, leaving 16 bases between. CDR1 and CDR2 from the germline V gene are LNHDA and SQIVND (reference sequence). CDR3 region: CASSGPTGPYQPQHF. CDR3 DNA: TGTGCCAGTAGTGGGCCCACAGGGCCCTATCAGCCCCAGCATTTT. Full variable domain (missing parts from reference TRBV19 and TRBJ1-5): DGGITQSPKYLFRKEGQNVTLSCEQNLNHDAMYWYRQDPGQGLRLIYYSQIVNDFQKGDIAEGYSVSREKKESFPLTVTSAQKNPTAFYLCASSGPTGPYQPQHFGDGTRLSIL.

The chain's CDR3 is CASSLWDWGNEQYF. The DNA for the CDR3 is TGTGCCAGCAGCTTATGGGACTGGGGGAACGAGCAGTACTTC. The V and J genes are TRBV5-6 and TRBJ2-7; weak D call: TRBD2 (6 bases). This CDR3 has 14 residues. The V gene's germline CDR1 is SGHDT and CDR2 YYEEEE. V lost 2 bases and J lost 5, with 14 bases in between.

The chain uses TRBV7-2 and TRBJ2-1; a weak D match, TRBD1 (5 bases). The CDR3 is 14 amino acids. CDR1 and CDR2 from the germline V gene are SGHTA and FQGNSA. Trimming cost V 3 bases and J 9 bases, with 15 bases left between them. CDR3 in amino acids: CASSFDRIWSEQFF. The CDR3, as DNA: TGTGCCAGCAGCTTCGACAGAATCTGGAGTGAGCAGTTCTTC.

The CDR3 region has the DNA TGTGCCAGCAGTTACTCCCAGGGTCGCGGCTACACCTTC. This sequence encodes CASSYSQGRGYTF. J is TRBJ1-2 and V is TRBV6-5; perhaps TRBD1 as D (5 bases). The germline V and J ends were trimmed by 0 bases and 8 bases, with 10 bases remaining between them. CDR3 length: 13 amino acids. From germline, CDR1 is MNHEY and CDR2 SVGAGI.

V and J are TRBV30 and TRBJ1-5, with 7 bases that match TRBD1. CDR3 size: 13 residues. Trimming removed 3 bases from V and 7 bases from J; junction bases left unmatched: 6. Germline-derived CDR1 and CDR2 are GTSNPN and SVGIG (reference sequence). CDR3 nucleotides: TGTGCCTGGAGCCAAACAGGGGCCCAGCCCCAGCATTTT. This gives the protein CAWSQTGAQPQHF.

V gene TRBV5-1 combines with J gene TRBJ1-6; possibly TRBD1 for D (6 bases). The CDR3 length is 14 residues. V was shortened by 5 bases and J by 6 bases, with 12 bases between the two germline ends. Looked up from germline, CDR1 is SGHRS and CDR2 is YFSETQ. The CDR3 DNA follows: TGCGCCAGCAGTCCCGGACAGCCTAATTCACCCCTCCACTTT. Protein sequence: CASSPGQPNSPLHF. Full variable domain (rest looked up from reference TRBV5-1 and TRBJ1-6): KAGVTQTPRYLIKTRGQQVTLSCSPISGHRSVSWYQQTPGQGLQFLFEYFSETQRNKGNFPGRFSGRQFSNSRSEMNVSTLELGDSALYLCASSPGQPNSPLHFGNGTRLTVT.

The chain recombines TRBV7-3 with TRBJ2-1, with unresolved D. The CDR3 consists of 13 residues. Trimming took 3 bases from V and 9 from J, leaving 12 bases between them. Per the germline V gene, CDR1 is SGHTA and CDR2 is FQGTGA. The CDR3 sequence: CASSFDISGEQFF. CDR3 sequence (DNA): TGTGCCAGCAGCTTCGACATTTCTGGTGAGCAGTTCTTC. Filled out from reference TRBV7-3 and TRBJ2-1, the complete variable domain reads GAGVSQTPSNKVTEKGKYVELRCDPISGHTALYWYRQSLGQGPEFLIYFQGTGAADDSGLPNDRFFAVRPEGSVSTLKIQRTERGDSAVYLCASSFDISGEQFFGPGTRLTVL.

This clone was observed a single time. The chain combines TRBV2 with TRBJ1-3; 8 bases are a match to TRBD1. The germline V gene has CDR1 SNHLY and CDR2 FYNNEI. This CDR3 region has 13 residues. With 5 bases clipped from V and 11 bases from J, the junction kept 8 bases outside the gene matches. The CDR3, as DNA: TGTGCCAGCAGTTATGGACAGGGTGGATCCATATATTTT. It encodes CASSYGQGGSIYF.

The DNA of the CDR3 is TGTGCCAGCAGCCCCCCGAACGGGGGGCAGTACTTC. Its translation is CASSPPNGGQYF. The chain carries TRBV7-2 and TRBJ2-7; TRBD2 might be the D (6 bases). CDR1 and CDR2 (germline): SGHTA, FQGNSA. Trimming removed 5 bases from V and 9 bases from J, with 14 bases in between. The CDR3 is made up of 12 amino acids.

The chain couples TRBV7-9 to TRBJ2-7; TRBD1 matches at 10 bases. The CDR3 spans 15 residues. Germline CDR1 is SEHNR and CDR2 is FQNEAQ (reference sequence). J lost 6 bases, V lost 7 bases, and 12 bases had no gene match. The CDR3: CASTHPRDRGGEQYF. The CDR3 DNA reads TGTGCCAGCACCCATCCCCGGGACAGGGGTGGCGAGCAGTACTTC.

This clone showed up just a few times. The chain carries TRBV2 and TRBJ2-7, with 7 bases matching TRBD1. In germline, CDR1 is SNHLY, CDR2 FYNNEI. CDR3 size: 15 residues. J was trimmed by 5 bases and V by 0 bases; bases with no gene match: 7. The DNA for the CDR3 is TGTGCCAGCAGTGAAGCAGGGGGCTCACAAGACGAGCAGTACTTC. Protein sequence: CASSEAGGSQDEQYF.

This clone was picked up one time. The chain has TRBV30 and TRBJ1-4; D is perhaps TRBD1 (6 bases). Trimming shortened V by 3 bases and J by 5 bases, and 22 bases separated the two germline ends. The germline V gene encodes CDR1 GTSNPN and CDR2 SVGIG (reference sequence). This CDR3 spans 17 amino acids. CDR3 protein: CAWSPWGGLVPNEKLFF. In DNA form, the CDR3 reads TGTGCCTGGAGCCCTTGGGGGGGGCTAGTACCGAATGAAAAACTGTTTTTT. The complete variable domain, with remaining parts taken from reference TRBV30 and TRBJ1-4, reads SQTIHQWPATLVQPVGSPLSLECTVEGTSNPNLYWYRQAAGRGLQLLFYSVGIGQISSEVPQNLSASRPQDRQFILSSKKLLLSDSGFYLCAWSPWGGLVPNEKLFFGSGTQLSVL.

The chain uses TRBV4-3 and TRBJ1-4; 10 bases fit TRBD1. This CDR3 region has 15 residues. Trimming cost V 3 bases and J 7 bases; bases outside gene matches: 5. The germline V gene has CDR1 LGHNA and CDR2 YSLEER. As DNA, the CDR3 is TGCGCCAGCAGCCAGGGGACAGGGGAGGTTGAAAAACTGTTTTTT. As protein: CASSQGTGEVEKLFF.

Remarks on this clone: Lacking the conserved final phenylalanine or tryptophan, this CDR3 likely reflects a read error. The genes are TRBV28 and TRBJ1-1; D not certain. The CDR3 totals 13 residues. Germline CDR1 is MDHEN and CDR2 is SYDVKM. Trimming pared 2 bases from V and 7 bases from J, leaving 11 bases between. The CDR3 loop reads CASSLPHRGEAFL. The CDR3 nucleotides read TGTGCCAGCAGTTTACCCCATCGGGGTGAAGCTTTCCTT.

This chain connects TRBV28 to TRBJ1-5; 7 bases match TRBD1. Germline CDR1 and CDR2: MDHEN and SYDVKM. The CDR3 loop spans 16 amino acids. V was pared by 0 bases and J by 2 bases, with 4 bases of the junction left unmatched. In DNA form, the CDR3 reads TGTGCCAGCAGTTTATGGAAAGGGACAGGCAATCAGCCCCAGCATTTT. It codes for CASSLWKGTGNQPQHF.

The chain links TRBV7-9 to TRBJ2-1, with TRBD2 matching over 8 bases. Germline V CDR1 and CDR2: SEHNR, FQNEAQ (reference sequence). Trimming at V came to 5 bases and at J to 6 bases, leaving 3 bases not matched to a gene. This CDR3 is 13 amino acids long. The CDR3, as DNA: TGTGCCAGCAGCCGGGGGGGGGCCAATGAGCAGTTCTTC. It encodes CASSRGGANEQFF.

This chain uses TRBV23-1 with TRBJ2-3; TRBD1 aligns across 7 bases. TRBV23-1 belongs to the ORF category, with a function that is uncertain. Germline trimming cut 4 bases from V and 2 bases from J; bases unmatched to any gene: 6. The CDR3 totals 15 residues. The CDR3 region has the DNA TGCGCCAGCAGTCCTGGGACAGAACCCACAGATACGCAGTATTTT. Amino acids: CASSPGTEPTDTQYF.

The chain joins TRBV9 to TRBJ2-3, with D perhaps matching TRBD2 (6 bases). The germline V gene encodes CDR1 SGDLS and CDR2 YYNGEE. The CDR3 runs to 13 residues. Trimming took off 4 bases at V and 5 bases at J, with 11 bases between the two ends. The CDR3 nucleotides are TGTGCCAGCAGCATAATCGGGGGAGATACGCAGTATTTT. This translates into CASSIIGGDTQYF.

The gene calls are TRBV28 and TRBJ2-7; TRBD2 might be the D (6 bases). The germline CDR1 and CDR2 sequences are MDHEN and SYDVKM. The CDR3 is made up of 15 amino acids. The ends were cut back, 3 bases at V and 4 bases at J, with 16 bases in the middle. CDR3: CASSLETRSIYEQYF. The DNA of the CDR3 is TGTGCCAGCAGTTTGGAGACTAGAAGCATATACGAGCAGTACTTC.

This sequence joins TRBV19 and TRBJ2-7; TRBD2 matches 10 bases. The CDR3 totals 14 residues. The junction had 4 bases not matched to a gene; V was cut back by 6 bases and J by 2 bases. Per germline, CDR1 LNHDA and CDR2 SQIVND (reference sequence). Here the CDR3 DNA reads TGTGCCAGTAGGCTAGCGGGGGAGACCTACGAGCAGTACTTC. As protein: CASRLAGETYEQYF.

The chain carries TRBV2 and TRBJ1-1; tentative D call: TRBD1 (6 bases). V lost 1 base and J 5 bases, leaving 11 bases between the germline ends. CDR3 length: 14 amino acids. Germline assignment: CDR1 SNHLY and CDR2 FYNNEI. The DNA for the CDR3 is TGTGCCAGCAGTGAAGTGGGGGCAGAAACTGAAGCTTTCTTT. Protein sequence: CASSEVGAETEAFF.

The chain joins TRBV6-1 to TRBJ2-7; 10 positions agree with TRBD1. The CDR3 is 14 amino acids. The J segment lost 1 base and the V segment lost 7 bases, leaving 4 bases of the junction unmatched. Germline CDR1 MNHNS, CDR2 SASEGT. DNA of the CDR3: TGTGCCAGCAATGAGGACAGGGGGTCCTACGAGCAGTACTTC. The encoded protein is CASNEDRGSYEQYF.

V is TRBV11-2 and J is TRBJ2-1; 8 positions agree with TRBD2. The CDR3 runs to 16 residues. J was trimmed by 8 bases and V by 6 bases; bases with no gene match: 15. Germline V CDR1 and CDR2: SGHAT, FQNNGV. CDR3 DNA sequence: TGTGCCAGCAGTGTCCGAGTAGCGGGATTTGGAGATGAGCAGTTCTTC. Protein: CASSVRVAGFGDEQFF.

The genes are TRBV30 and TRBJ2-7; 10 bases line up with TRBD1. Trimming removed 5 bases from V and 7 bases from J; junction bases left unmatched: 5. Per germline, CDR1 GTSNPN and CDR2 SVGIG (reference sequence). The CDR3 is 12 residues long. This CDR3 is CAWETGGREQYF. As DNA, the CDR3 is TGTGCCTGGGAGACAGGGGGCCGGGAGCAGTACTTC.

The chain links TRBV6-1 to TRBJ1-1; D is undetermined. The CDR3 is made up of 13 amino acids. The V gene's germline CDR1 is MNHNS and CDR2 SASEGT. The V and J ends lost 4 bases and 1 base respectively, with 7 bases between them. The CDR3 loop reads CASSGAENTEAFF. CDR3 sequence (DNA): TGTGCCAGCAGTGGGGCCGAGAACACTGAAGCTTTCTTT.

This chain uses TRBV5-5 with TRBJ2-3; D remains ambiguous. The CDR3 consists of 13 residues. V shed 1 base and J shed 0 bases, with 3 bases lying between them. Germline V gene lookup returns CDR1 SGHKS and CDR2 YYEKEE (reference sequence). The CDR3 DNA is TGTGCCAGCAGCTTGCCAAGCACAGATACGCAGTATTTT. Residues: CASSLPSTDTQYF.